The TCR beta chain under discussion was sequenced for a study of STAT5B mutations in CD4+ large granular lymphocyte leukemia. Original processing methods: A productive frequency of 2.59 x 10-5 was the lowest detectable. Using immunoSEQ multiplex PCR, the repertoire was profiled, and TCRdb retains in-frame clones only, with some absent. V, J and clone size are taken as reported in that table, and D and trimming were inferred from the DNA itself. The data contain approximately 32,000 clones, roughly 71% of them singletons. Looked up from germline, CDR1 is SGHRS and CDR2 is YFSETQ. Trimming stripped 6 bases from V and 4 bases from J, with 16 bases between. The CDR3 length is 15 residues.

Sequenced material: CD4+ T cells from blood buffy coats. The J gene is TRBJ2-2, the V gene TRBV5-1; D may be TRBD1 (6 bases). The receptor was isolated from a human donor in good health. The CDR3 DNA follows: TGCGCCAGCACCAGGCGAGGGGGTCGCACCGGGGAGCTGTTTTTT. It translates to CASTRRGGRTGELFF.